Sequencing of this T cell receptor beta chain was carried out in a study of shared clonotypes between healthy human individuals. TCRdb keeps only in-frame clones here, not all; method: immunoSEQ multiplex PCR. The data contain approximately 1.9 million clones, approximately 92% of them singletons. V lost 5 bases, J lost 0 bases, and 8 bases lay in between. The CDR3 loop spans 13 amino acids. The germline V gene encodes CDR1 SEHNR and CDR2 FQNEAQ (reference sequence). CD45RO-negative cells were positively selected for CCR7, leaving out terminally differentiated effector memory CD45RA+ cells. This TCR was sampled from a man aged 18 to 30 in good health. Some clones in this sample may be carry-over from other donors' samples. Sample: naive CD8+ T cells from PBMCs. The rearrangement links TRBV7-9 to TRBJ2-7; no firm D call. The DNA for the CDR3 is TGTGCCAGCAGCGCGGAAAGCTCCTACGAGCAGTACTTC. This sequence encodes CASSAESSYEQYF.